The clone carrying this TCR beta chain was counted ten times or more. Antigen: not known. Trimming took 2 bases from V and 4 from J, leaving 9 bases between them. This CDR3 is 13 amino acids long. The germline V gene has CDR1 MNHEY and CDR2 SVGEGT. The data originate from a study of T cell repertoires in cytomegalovirus infection. At the level of the study: As its CMV epitopes, the study selected recently identified HLA-C-restricted and well-studied HLA-B-restricted targets. It can be stated that public TCR beta signatures indicated CMV infection as well as a matching HLA type.

The study, taken as a whole, reports: There were carriers of CMV plus the relevant HLA, and cumulative public TCR beta family frequency identified them.

MiXCR was run by TCRdb on the reads, yielding one entry per CDR3 protein. The data show about 52,000 distinct CDR3 sequences, with around 20% seen just once and 64% held by the top ten. The sample was CD8+ T cells from cultured PBMCs, taken from culture after CMV antigen stimulation. The sequence was collected from a human donor in good health (CMV status not recorded). Some clones in this sample may be carry-over from other donors' samples. This chain links TRBV6-2 or TRBV6-3 with TRBJ2-7; no reliable D call. This CDR3 reads CASSYVGTYEQYF. DNA for the CDR3: TGTGCCAGCAGTTACGTGGGAACTTACGAGCAGTACTTC.